One sample yielded the 21 T cell receptor beta chains listed below, sequenced in a study of Graves' ophthalmopathy and Graves' hyperthyroidism. Amplification targeted the TCR beta CDR3 regions, with RNA transcripts as the source material. First-round RT-PCR relied on HTBI primers, and a second-round multiplex PCR came next. TCRdb called the multiplex PCR reads again in MiXCR, with one record for every CDR3 protein. The table lists roughly 420,000 distinct CDR3 sequences, about 21% of them singletons. What was sequenced was peripheral blood. These receptors came from a woman in her late teens or twenties with stable Graves' hyperthyroidism.

This clonotype was found many times. V is TRBV29-1 and J is TRBJ2-5, with D perhaps matching TRBD1 (5 bases). Between the trimmed V and J ends, which lost 4 bases and 2 bases, there was a span of 11 bases. The V gene's germline CDR1 is SQVTM and CDR2 ANQGSEA. There are 13 residues in the CDR3. The CDR3 region is CSVVLWTQETQYF. The CDR3 coding sequence is TGCAGCGTTGTGTTGTGGACACAAGAGACCCAGTACTTC.

This clonotype was picked up many times. The chain employs TRBV3-1 and TRBJ1-1; possibly TRBD1 for D (5 bases). Between the trimmed V and J ends, which lost 3 bases and 4 bases, there was a span of 18 bases. This CDR3 contains 16 residues. Germline values: CDR1 LGHDT, CDR2 YNNKEL (reference sequence). CDR3 in DNA: TGTGCCAGCAGCCAGGCAATTATACGACAGTCCACTGAAGCTTTCTTT. Its translation is CASSQAIIRQSTEAFF.

In this sample, this clonotype turned up many times. This chain links TRBV10-1 with TRBJ2-7; a possible D gene is TRBD1 (5 bases). The V gene lost 2 bases and the J gene lost 2 bases, with 10 bases spanning the gap. The CDR3 covers 14 residues. CDR1 is WNHNN, CDR2 SYGVQD, per germline (reference sequence). The chain's CDR3 is CASSELDRPYEQYF. In nucleotides, the CDR3 is TGCGCCAGCAGTGAGCTCGACAGACCCTACGAGCAGTACTTC.

In its sample, this clonotype was seen many times. The genes are TRBV12-3 or TRBV12-4 and TRBJ2-2, with 12 bases fitting TRBD2. The CDR3 is 16 residues long. V lost 4 bases and J lost 7; bases outside the gene matches: 7. The CDR3 DNA reads TGTGCCAGCAGTTGGACTAGCGGGATTAAATTCGGGGAGCTGTTTTTT. Protein: CASSWTSGIKFGELFF.

The V and J genes are TRBV5-1 and TRBJ1-1; the D is unclear. CDR1 and CDR2 (germline): SGHRS, YFSETQ. Trimming left V 6 bases short and J 4 bases short, with 16 bases between. This CDR3 has 14 residues. CDR3 protein: CASKRASDSTEAFF. CDR3 bases: TGCGCCAGCAAAAGGGCCTCCGATAGCACTGAAGCTTTCTTT.

The chain has TRBV19 and TRBJ1-1; D unresolved. V dropped 5 bases and J dropped 3 bases, with 4 bases sitting between them. The CDR3 length is 11 residues. Germline V lookup: CDR1 LNHDA, CDR2 SQIVND (reference sequence). This CDR3 is CASSQYTEAFF. The CDR3 nucleotides are TGTGCCAGTAGTCAGTACACTGAAGCTTTCTTT.

This sequence joins TRBV25-1 and TRBJ2-7; TRBD1 matches 10 bases. The CDR3 extends over 14 amino acids. The V segment lost 5 bases and the J segment 6 bases; nucleotides outside the gene matches: 7. In germline, CDR1 is MGHDK, CDR2 SYGVNS. CDR3 protein: CASSSGTGVAEQYF. The CDR3, as DNA: TGTGCCAGCAGTTCAGGGACAGGGGTAGCCGAGCAGTACTTC.

This chain uses TRBV6-1 with TRBJ2-2, with 10 nucleotides matching TRBD2. V was pared by 7 bases and J by 5 bases, with 16 bases of the junction left unmatched. Per germline, CDR1 MNHNS and CDR2 SASEGT. This CDR3 contains 18 residues. The CDR3 region is CASIGPPSGSSGTGELFF. The CDR3 DNA is TGTGCCAGCATTGGGCCGCCTAGCGGGAGTTCGGGTACCGGGGAGCTGTTTTTT.

The chain is built from TRBV7-2 and TRBJ1-5; D may be TRBD1 (5 bases). V gave up 0 bases and J gave up 0 bases, with 15 bases separating them. The CDR3 runs to 18 residues. Germline values: CDR1 SGHTA, CDR2 FQGNSA. The CDR3 reads CASSLAGPGRGSNQPQHF. CDR3 DNA: TGTGCCAGCAGCTTAGCGGGCCCTGGGAGGGGTAGCAATCAGCCCCAGCATTTT.

This clonotype was observed at least ten times. The genes are TRBV28 and TRBJ2-7; D is perhaps TRBD2 (6 bases). The germline CDR1 and CDR2 sequences are MDHEN and SYDVKM. The CDR3 is 14 residues long. The V end lost 5 bases, the J end lost 7 bases, and 18 bases lay between the germline ends. This CDR3 reads CASSDRGTLREQYF. The CDR3 nucleotides read TGTGCCAGCAGTGACCGAGGGACTTTAAGGGAGCAGTACTTC.

This rearrangement joins TRBV19 to TRBJ1-1, with a weak D call TRBD1 (5 bases). V was clipped by 5 bases and J by 5 bases, with 9 bases between them. The CDR3 is made up of 12 amino acids. From germline, CDR1 is LNHDA and CDR2 SQIVND (reference sequence). This CDR3 reads CASSWQGTEAFF. The CDR3 nucleotides read TGTGCCAGTAGTTGGCAGGGAACTGAAGCTTTCTTT.

This clonotype was seen a few times. The CDR3 spells CSARVGTSGSETQYF. Here the CDR3 DNA reads TGCAGTGCTAGAGTAGGGACTAGCGGGAGCGAGACCCAGTACTTC. The rearrangement links TRBV20-1 to TRBJ2-5, with 14 bases matching TRBD2. The CDR3 covers 15 residues. CDR1 and CDR2 (germline): DFQATT, SNEGSKA (reference sequence). The ends lost 1 base at V and 5 bases at J; junction bases unmatched: 3.

This clonotype was observed a handful of times. This chain joins TRBV12-3 or TRBV12-4 and TRBJ1-2, with 8 bases that match TRBD1. The V segment lost 6 bases and the J segment 5 bases; nucleotides outside the gene matches: 8. This CDR3 has 14 amino acids. CDR3 in amino acids: CASSRDRQYYGYTF. Written as DNA, the CDR3 is TGTGCCAGCAGCCGGGACAGGCAGTATTATGGCTACACCTTC.

This clonotype was seen repeatedly, ten times or more. This chain connects TRBV18 to TRBJ2-2; D is uncertain. The CDR3 loop spans 14 amino acids. V was pared by 2 bases and J by 2 bases, with 6 bases between. The germline CDR1 and CDR2 sequences are KGHSH and LQKENI. Written as DNA, the CDR3 is TGTGCCAGCTCACCAGGGGTCAACACCGGGGAGCTGTTTTTT. This encodes CASSPGVNTGELFF.

The V call is TRBV12-3 or TRBV12-4, the J call TRBJ2-2; D tentatively reads TRBD1 or TRBD2 (5 bases each). This CDR3 is built from 14 residues. The ends were cut back, 10 bases at V and 4 bases at J, with 16 bases in the middle. The CDR3 DNA follows: TGTGCCAACTCAGGGATGAGGGCCACCGGGGAGCTGTTTTTT. Translated, it gives CANSGMRATGELFF.

In its sample, this clonotype was seen a few times. This sequence joins TRBV5-1 and TRBJ2-7, with D perhaps assigned TRBD1 or TRBD2 (7 bases each). Trimming pared 6 bases from V and 5 bases from J, leaving 15 bases between. Germline CDR1 and CDR2: SGHRS and YFSETQ. The CDR3 spans 13 residues. The chain's CDR3 is CASNIAGGDEQYF. The CDR3 DNA reads TGCGCCAGCAATATAGCAGGGGGGGACGAGCAGTACTTC.

The chain is built from TRBV5-1 and TRBJ2-2, with D maybe TRBD2 (6 bases). Germline lookup yields CDR1 SGHRS and CDR2 YFSETQ. This CDR3 is 15 amino acids long. V dropped 4 bases and J dropped 6 bases, with 16 bases sitting between them. CDR3 in amino acids: CASSRAEGQPGELFF. The CDR3 bases are TGCGCCAGCAGCCGGGCGGAGGGCCAGCCCGGGGAGCTGTTTTTT.

This clonotype was counted a few times. V is TRBV4-1 and J is TRBJ2-7, with 13 bases identical to TRBD2. V was clipped by 3 bases and J by 7 bases; unmatched bases: 9. The CDR3 loop spans 16 amino acids. Germline CDR1 MGHRA, CDR2 YSYEKL. The CDR3 coding sequence is TGCGCCAGCAGCCAGGGGACTAGCGGGGACTTCCGGGAGCAGTACTTC. It yields the protein CASSQGTSGDFREQYF.

This clonotype was found once. The genes are TRBV5-1 and TRBJ1-3; D might be TRBD1 (5 bases). Germline V gene sequence: CDR1 SGHRS, CDR2 YFSETQ. The V and J ends lost 5 bases and 8 bases respectively, with 14 bases between them. CDR3 length: 13 residues. The CDR3 loop is CASSGPGGDTIYF. The CDR3 nucleotides read TGCGCCAGCAGTGGTCCAGGAGGGGACACCATATATTTT.

This clonotype showed up many times. The genes are TRBV24-1 and TRBJ2-7, with unresolved D. V was clipped by 5 bases and J by 5 bases, with 12 bases between them. Germline-derived CDR1 and CDR2 are KGHDR and SFDVKD. CDR3 size: 13 residues. The CDR3 here is CATSGGHLDEQYF. The CDR3 DNA is TGTGCCACCAGTGGGGGTCATCTGGACGAGCAGTACTTC.

At least ten counts were recorded for this clonotype. The chain couples TRBV6-5 to TRBJ2-7, with 8 bases lining up with TRBD2. CDR1 and CDR2 from the germline V gene are MNHEY and SVGAGI. The CDR3 sequence is 13 residues long. V gave up 4 bases and J gave up 5 bases; unmatched junction bases: 4. In DNA, the CDR3 is TGTGCCAGCAGTTCGCCGGGGGGGAACGAGCAGTACTTC. It encodes CASSSPGGNEQYF.